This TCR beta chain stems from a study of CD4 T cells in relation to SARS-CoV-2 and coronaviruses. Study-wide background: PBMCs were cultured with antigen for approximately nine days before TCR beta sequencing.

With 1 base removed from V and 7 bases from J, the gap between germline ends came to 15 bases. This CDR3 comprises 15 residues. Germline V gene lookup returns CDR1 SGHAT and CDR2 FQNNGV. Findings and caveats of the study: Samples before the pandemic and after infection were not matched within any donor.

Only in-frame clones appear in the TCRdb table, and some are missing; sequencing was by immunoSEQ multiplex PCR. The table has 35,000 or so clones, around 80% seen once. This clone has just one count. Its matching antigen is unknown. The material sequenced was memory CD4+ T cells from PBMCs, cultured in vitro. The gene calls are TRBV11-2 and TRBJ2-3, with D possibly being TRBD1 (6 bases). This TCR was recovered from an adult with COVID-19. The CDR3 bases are TGTGCCAGCAGCTTAGGGGGGACATCCCCACATACGCAGTATTTT. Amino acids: CASSLGGTSPHTQYF.